This T cell receptor beta chain stems from a study of OX40 agonist ivuxolimab in advanced cancers. Study background: Among those enrolled, mean age was around 55 years (range 23 to 79) and 75% to 90% were male. Study-level findings and limits: More expanded clones were found, on average, in CD8+ than in CD4+ T cells. At doses 0.1 to 3.0 mg/kg, CD4+ and CD8+ clones expanded.

Produced via immunoSEQ multiplex PCR; TCRdb's table is partial and in-frame only. The sample includes 33,000 or so clones, around 87% seen only once; the top ten take roughly 25%. Autoimmune disease history or systemic immunosuppression barred patients. Turning to this clone: What it binds is unknown.

CDR1 is WSHSY and CDR2 is SAAADI in the germline V gene. CDR3 length: 14 residues. V shed 4 bases and J shed 4 bases, with 10 bases lying between them. The chain uses TRBV10-2 and TRBJ1-4; D gene ambiguous. The sample here was CD4+ or CD8+ T cells sorted from blood, taken in a trial of the OX40 agonist ivuxolimab. This TCR came from an adult with an advanced solid tumor such as melanoma, head and neck, liver or kidney cancer. The chain's CDR3 is CASSGRRLNEKLFF. Written as DNA, the CDR3 is TGCGCCAGCAGTGGCCGGCGGCTTAATGAAAAACTGTTTTTT.